Detailed here is one TCR beta chain. The antigen is unknown. Germline-derived CDR1 and CDR2 are SGHDT and YYEEEE. The CDR3 extends over 16 amino acids. Trimming cost V 2 bases and J 1 base; bases outside gene matches: 6. Unique molecular identifiers were present on the cDNA, which also gained a universal primer site by template switching. TCRdb re-derived calls from the 5' RACE reads in MiXCR, one entry per CDR3 protein. The sample has fewer than 800,000 distinct CDR3 sequences; 7% to 7.5% are singletons. These data originate in a study of identical twins. Study-level results: In cord blood, abundant beta clonotypes had fewer insertions; memory showed no trend. Excess sharing between twins was weaker in beta out-of-frame sequences. Among monozygotic twins, out-of-frame TCR alpha sharing exceeded what models predicted.

The same sample was also studied in work on yellow fever vaccine responses in identical twins.

The rearrangement uses TRBV5-6 and TRBJ2-3; 8 bases match TRBD2. Sequencing was carried out using PBMCs. This receptor was identified in a woman under 30 in good health. The CDR3 region is CASSFDGGAGTDTQYF. The CDR3 nucleotides read TGTGCCAGCAGCTTCGACGGGGGGGCGGGCACAGATACGCAGTATTTT.